These 3 T cell receptor beta chains came from one sample sequenced in a study of CD8+ T cells in alopecia areata. Following extraction, RNA underwent reverse transcription to cDNA, which served as the sequencing template. The method was immunoSEQ multiplex PCR; TCRdb's version includes in-frame clones alone and lacks a portion of them. The table includes more than 90,000 clones, around 64% detected once. Sequencing was done on a sample of CD4+ T cells sorted from blood. The receptors were sampled from a human donor in good health.

CDR3 in amino acids: CASMGGVTYEQYF. The CDR3 DNA reads as TGCGCCAGTATGGGCGGGGTAACCTACGAGCAGTACTTC. This chain links TRBV5-1 with TRBJ2-7, with D possibly matching TRBD2 (6 bases). Germline lookup yields CDR1 SGHRS and CDR2 YFSETQ. The CDR3 totals 13 residues. Trimming stripped 8 bases from V and 2 bases from J, with 14 bases between.

The rearrangement links TRBV5-6 to TRBJ2-7; D unclear. The germline V gene has CDR1 SGHDT and CDR2 YYEEEE. V was trimmed by 2 bases and J by 7 bases, leaving 10 bases between them. This CDR3 is 12 amino acids long. In DNA form, the CDR3 reads TGTGCCAGCAGCTTTAGGCGTCGGGAGCAGTACTTC. Its translation is CASSFRRREQYF.

The genes are TRBV28 and TRBJ1-5, with D possibly TRBD1 on 6 matching bases. The CDR3 consists of 15 residues. Trimming pared 7 bases from V and 0 bases from J, leaving 13 bases between. The germline gives CDR1 MDHEN, CDR2 SYDVKM. The CDR3 is CASTSGGVSNQPQHF. The DNA of the CDR3 is TGTGCCAGCACCTCCGGGGGCGTTAGCAATCAGCCCCAGCATTTT.